Listed below are T cell receptor beta chains from one sample, sequenced in a study of T cell repertoires in cytomegalovirus infection. TCRdb analysed the reads with MiXCR anew, one entry per CDR3 protein. The repertoire consists of hundreds of thousands of distinct CDR3 sequences, with roughly 23% occurring once and the leading ten covering 15% to 20%. Material: CD8+ T cells from PBMCs. Receptors originate from a human donor in good health (CMV status not recorded). Some clones in this sample may be carry-over from other donors' samples. CDR3s include the opening cysteine and the closing phenylalanine or tryptophan. The D gene is left open where the match is weak. Clone size is shown for a subset of rows, as once, few, many or a class of expanded clone.

CDR3 protein: CASSPLGYSNQPQHF; CDR3 DNA: TGTGCCAGCTCACCATTAGGTTATAGCAATCAGCCCCAGCATTTT; V gene: TRBV18; clone size: few; J gene: TRBJ1-5; D gene: NA; CDR3 length: 15
CDR3 protein: CASSQVVGGTEAFF; CDR3 DNA: TGTGCCAGCAGCCAAGTCGTGGGTGGCACTGAAGCTTTCTTT; V gene: TRBV3-1; clone size: few; J gene: TRBJ1-1; D gene: NA; CDR3 length: 14
CDR3 protein: CASSLALRGPRNNEQFF; CDR3 DNA: TGTGCCAGCAGCTTAGCGCTAAGGGGACCCAGAAACAATGAGCAGTTCTTC; V gene: TRBV7-6; clone size: few; J gene: TRBJ2-1; D gene: NA; CDR3 length: 17
CDR3 protein: CSVGTTNQETQYF; CDR3 DNA: TGCAGCGTCGGGACGACCAACCAAGAGACCCAGTACTTC; V gene: TRBV20-1; clone size: NA; J gene: TRBJ2-5; D gene: NA; CDR3 length: 13
CDR3 protein: CASSPERYEQYF; CDR3 DNA: TGTGCCAGCAGTCCCGAAAGGTACGAGCAGTACTTC; V gene: TRBV28; clone size: NA; J gene: TRBJ2-7; D gene: NA; CDR3 length: 12
CDR3 protein: CASLQWGANGELFF; CDR3 DNA: TGTGCCAGTCTTCAGTGGGGGGCGAACGGGGAGCTGTTTTTT; V gene: TRBV6-1; clone size: NA; J gene: TRBJ2-2; D gene: NA; CDR3 length: 14
CDR3 protein: CASTRTENTEAFF; CDR3 DNA: TGTGCCAGTACAAGGACAGAGAACACTGAAGCTTTCTTT; V gene: TRBV10-3; clone size: once; J gene: TRBJ1-1; D gene: NA; CDR3 length: 13
CDR3 protein: CASSPYRVGMDTNEQFF; CDR3 DNA: TGTGCCAGCTCACCTTACCGTGTTGGTATGGACACGAATGAGCAGTTCTTC; V gene: TRBV18; clone size: NA; J gene: TRBJ2-1; D gene: NA; CDR3 length: 17
CDR3 protein: CASSSRPGANVLTF; CDR3 DNA: TGTGCCAGCAGCTCCAGACCGGGGGCCAACGTCCTGACTTTC; V gene: TRBV7-8; clone size: many; J gene: TRBJ2-6; D gene: NA; CDR3 length: 14
CDR3 protein: CASSYSGGVDTQYF; CDR3 DNA: TGTGCCAGCAGTTACTCCGGGGGGGTGGATACGCAGTATTTT; V gene: TRBV6-5; clone size: NA; J gene: TRBJ2-3; D gene: TRBD2; CDR3 length: 14
CDR3 protein: CASSVGSTGELFF; CDR3 DNA: TGTGCCAGCAGCGTAGGGAGCACCGGGGAGCTGTTTTTT; V gene: TRBV9; clone size: NA; J gene: TRBJ2-2; D gene: NA; CDR3 length: 13
CDR3 protein: CASSQEEKTASYEQYF; CDR3 DNA: TGTGCCAGCAGCCAAGAGGAAAAGACAGCCTCCTACGAGCAGTACTTC; V gene: TRBV4-2; clone size: NA; J gene: TRBJ2-7; D gene: NA; CDR3 length: 16
CDR3 protein: CASSLGPPRNQPQHF; CDR3 DNA: TGTGCCAGCAGTTTAGGGCCCCCGAGAAATCAGCCCCAGCATTTT; V gene: TRBV12-3/TRBV12-4; clone size: many; J gene: TRBJ1-5; D gene: NA; CDR3 length: 15
CDR3 protein: CASSLNSPATDTQYF; CDR3 DNA: TGTGCCAGCAGTTTAAACAGCCCAGCAACAGATACGCAGTATTTT; V gene: TRBV12-3/TRBV12-4; clone size: NA; J gene: TRBJ2-3; D gene: NA; CDR3 length: 15
CDR3 protein: CASSYDTGYEQFF; CDR3 DNA: TGTGCCAGCAGTTACGATACAGGGTATGAGCAGTTCTTC; V gene: TRBV6-5; clone size: NA; J gene: TRBJ2-1; D gene: NA; CDR3 length: 13
CDR3 protein: CASSFDLWTQYF; CDR3 DNA: TGTGCCAGCAGCTTTGATTTGTGGACCCAGTACTTC; V gene: TRBV7-9; clone size: many; J gene: TRBJ2-5; D gene: NA; CDR3 length: 12
CDR3 protein: CASSLEGINTEAFF; CDR3 DNA: TGTGCCAGCAGCTTAGAGGGGATTAACACTGAAGCTTTCTTT; V gene: TRBV7-2; clone size: many; J gene: TRBJ1-1; D gene: NA; CDR3 length: 14
CDR3 protein: CSAAQGPRTEAFF; CDR3 DNA: TGCAGTGCTGCACAGGGCCCGAGAACTGAAGCTTTCTTT; V gene: TRBV20-1; clone size: NA; J gene: TRBJ1-1; D gene: NA; CDR3 length: 13
CDR3 protein: CASSKDRDTRNEQYF; CDR3 DNA: TGTGCCAGTAGCAAAGACAGGGACACTCGTAACGAGCAGTACTTC; V gene: TRBV19; clone size: NA; J gene: TRBJ2-7; D gene: TRBD1; CDR3 length: 15
CDR3 protein: CASSLYGVSSPLHF; CDR3 DNA: TGTGCCAGCAGTTTATACGGGGTATCATCACCCCTCCACTTT; V gene: TRBV12-3/TRBV12-4; clone size: few; J gene: TRBJ1-6; D gene: NA; CDR3 length: 14
CDR3 protein: CASSSTSGGSTDTQYF; CDR3 DNA: TGTGCCAGCAGCTCCACCTCGGGGGGTAGCACAGATACGCAGTATTTT; V gene: TRBV12-3/TRBV12-4; clone size: many; J gene: TRBJ2-3; D gene: TRBD2; CDR3 length: 16
CDR3 protein: CASTDTSTEAFF; CDR3 DNA: TGTGCCAGCACCGACACGAGTACTGAAGCTTTCTTT; V gene: TRBV28; clone size: NA; J gene: TRBJ1-1; D gene: NA; CDR3 length: 12
CDR3 protein: CAIREGASNQPQHF; CDR3 DNA: TGTGCCATCAGGGAGGGGGCGAGCAATCAGCCCCAGCATTTT; V gene: TRBV10-3; clone size: few; J gene: TRBJ1-5; D gene: TRBD1; CDR3 length: 14
CDR3 protein: CASSIGQIHNEQFF; CDR3 DNA: TGTGCCAGTAGTATTGGCCAAATTCACAATGAGCAGTTCTTC; V gene: TRBV19; clone size: many; J gene: TRBJ2-1; D gene: NA; CDR3 length: 14
CDR3 protein: CASRPQRYTEAFF; CDR3 DNA: TGTGCCAGCAGGCCCCAGCGTTACACTGAAGCTTTCTTT; V gene: TRBV6-5; clone size: NA; J gene: TRBJ1-1; D gene: NA; CDR3 length: 13
CDR3 protein: CASVGDDYGYTF; CDR3 DNA: TGTGCCAGCGTGGGTGATGACTATGGCTACACCTTC; V gene: TRBV5-6; clone size: NA; J gene: TRBJ1-2; D gene: NA; CDR3 length: 12
CDR3 protein: CASIGSGGENTEAFF; CDR3 DNA: TGTGCCAGCATCGGCTCAGGGGGGGAGAACACTGAAGCTTTCTTT; V gene: TRBV7-4; clone size: NA; J gene: TRBJ1-1; D gene: TRBD1; CDR3 length: 15
CDR3 protein: CATAFASSYEQYF; CDR3 DNA: TGTGCCACCGCGTTTGCCTCATCCTACGAGCAGTACTTC; V gene: TRBV11-2; clone size: NA; J gene: TRBJ2-7; D gene: NA; CDR3 length: 13
CDR3 protein: CASSQHRKRGYQETQYF; CDR3 DNA: TGCGCCAGCAGCCAACATCGAAAGCGGGGGTACCAAGAGACCCAGTACTTC; V gene: TRBV4-1; clone size: few; J gene: TRBJ2-5; D gene: TRBD2; CDR3 length: 17
CDR3 protein: CASSQRAAGTEAFF; CDR3 DNA: TGTGCCAGCAGCCAACGGGCGGCCGGCACTGAAGCTTTCTTT; V gene: TRBV14; clone size: few; J gene: TRBJ1-1; D gene: NA; CDR3 length: 14
CDR3 protein: CSVEALSTGELFF; CDR3 DNA: TGCAGCGTTGAGGCCCTAAGCACAGGGGAGCTGTTTTTT; V gene: TRBV29-1; clone size: few; J gene: TRBJ2-2; D gene: NA; CDR3 length: 13
CDR3 protein: CASSLALGVGYTGELFF; CDR3 DNA: TGTGCCAGCAGCTTAGCGCTGGGGGTTGGGTACACCGGGGAGCTGTTTTTT; V gene: TRBV7-2; clone size: NA; J gene: TRBJ2-2; D gene: NA; CDR3 length: 17
CDR3 protein: CASSTGRFYEQYF; CDR3 DNA: TGTGCCAGTAGTACCGGACGATTCTACGAGCAGTACTTC; V gene: TRBV19; clone size: NA; J gene: TRBJ2-7; D gene: NA; CDR3 length: 13
CDR3 protein: CASSLVGSSNEQFF; CDR3 DNA: TGTGCCAGCAGCTTAGTAGGTAGCAGCAATGAGCAGTTCTTC; V gene: TRBV7-2; clone size: once; J gene: TRBJ2-1; D gene: NA; CDR3 length: 14
CDR3 protein: CASPASGGAADTQYF; CDR3 DNA: TGTGCCAGCCCCGCTAGCGGGGGGGCCGCAGATACGCAGTATTTT; V gene: TRBV7-4; clone size: NA; J gene: TRBJ2-3; D gene: TRBD2; CDR3 length: 15